The next 24 T cell receptor beta chains were all read from a single sample in a study of T cells in localized non-small cell lung cancer. TCRdb keeps only in-frame clones here, not all; method: immunoSEQ multiplex PCR. The table has tens of thousands of clones, around 85% seen once; the top ten hold 7% to 7.5%. The specimen comprised peripheral blood, sampled before any cancer treatment. Receptor source: a woman aged 35 to 70 with stage I lung adenocarcinoma.

The chain links TRBV29-1 to TRBJ2-5; TRBD1 is a possible D gene (5 bases). CDR3 size: 15 residues. Germline CDR1 is SQVTM and CDR2 is ANQGSEA. V lost 5 bases and J 3 bases, leaving 19 bases between the germline ends. CDR3 protein: CSVCRARSCEETQYF. The CDR3 DNA reads TGCAGCGTTTGCAGGGCTCGGTCGTGCGAAGAGACCCAGTACTTC.

The J gene is TRBJ1-1, the V gene TRBV18, with a tentative D call TRBD1 (5 bases). The CDR3 length is 14 residues. CDR1 and CDR2 from the germline V gene are KGHSH and LQKENI. Between the trimmed V and J ends, which lost 10 bases and 8 bases, there was a span of 23 bases. The CDR3, as DNA: TGTGCCACGACAGTTAGCGGCACTGTTGAAGAAGCTTTCTTT. Residues: CATTVSGTVEEAFF.

This clone was found once. The DNA of the CDR3 is TGTGCCAGCAGTTCGACTCGGACGGGTGGAGGCTACACCTTC. Protein: CASSSTRTGGGYTF. The chain has TRBV28 and TRBJ1-2; D is unclear. Looked up from germline, CDR1 is MDHEN and CDR2 is SYDVKM. CDR3 length: 14 residues. V was clipped by 4 bases and J by 8 bases, with 17 bases between them.

This rearrangement joins TRBV5-1 to TRBJ2-2, with 10 bases aligning to TRBD1. The V and J ends lost 2 bases and 4 bases, in that order; junction bases with no gene match: 5. Germline lookup yields CDR1 SGHRS and CDR2 YFSETQ. The CDR3 extends over 16 amino acids. The CDR3 region is CASSLLRQGATGELFF. CDR3 sequence (DNA): TGCGCCAGCAGCTTATTGCGACAGGGGGCCACCGGGGAGCTGTTTTTT. Variable domain in full (rest from reference TRBV5-1 and TRBJ2-2): KAGVTQTPRYLIKTRGQQVTLSCSPISGHRSVSWYQQTPGQGLQFLFEYFSETQRNKGNFPGRFSGRQFSNSRSEMNVSTLELGDSALYLCASSLLRQGATGELFFGEGSRLTVL.

The rearrangement joins TRBV4-3 to TRBJ1-4; D is unresolved. Germline CDR1 LGHNA, CDR2 YSLEER. The CDR3 runs 15 residues. V shed 2 bases and J shed 6 bases, with 13 bases lying between them. The CDR3 loop is CASSQTRKKDEKLFF. The CDR3 DNA reads as TGCGCCAGCAGCCAAACAAGGAAAAAGGATGAAAAACTGTTTTTT.

The chain joins TRBV9 to TRBJ2-5, with D perhaps TRBD1 (6 bases). The V end lost 0 bases, the J end lost 1 base, and 16 bases lay between the germline ends. Germline lookup yields CDR1 SGDLS and CDR2 YYNGEE. The CDR3 contains 17 residues. The CDR3 DNA sequence: TGTGCCAGCAGCGTAGGAGTCCGGACAGCAGCCCAAGAGACCCAGTACTTC. Its protein is CASSVGVRTAAQETQYF.

V usage is TRBV18 and J usage is TRBJ1-2; unclear D gene. Germline V gives CDR1 KGHSH, CDR2 LQKENI. This CDR3 is 13 amino acids long. V shed 6 bases and J shed 7 bases, with 15 bases lying between them. CDR3: CASSSDRARGYTF. The DNA for the CDR3 is TGTGCCAGCTCGTCCGACCGGGCCCGTGGCTACACCTTC.

The chain recombines TRBV5-4 with TRBJ2-7, with D perhaps TRBD1 (5 bases). Per the germline V gene, CDR1 is SGHNT and CDR2 is YYREEE (reference sequence). The CDR3 is 14 residues long. V lost 4 bases, J lost 1 base, and 12 bases lay in between. This CDR3 reads CASSQEDRSYEQYF. CDR3 in DNA: TGTGCCAGCAGCCAAGAAGACAGATCCTACGAGCAGTACTTC.

The rearrangement uses TRBV6-1 and TRBJ1-5; 9 bases match TRBD1. CDR1 is MNHNS and CDR2 is SASEGT in the germline V gene. V lost 4 bases and J lost 2; bases outside the gene matches: 9. This CDR3 region has 17 residues. The CDR3 region has the DNA TGTGCCAGCAGTGTCACAGGGGGCGAAGGGGGCAATCAGCCCCAGCATTTT. It specifies CASSVTGGEGGNQPQHF.

This chain connects TRBV4-1 to TRBJ2-1, with 9 bases that match TRBD1. J was trimmed by 12 bases and V by 0 bases; bases with no gene match: 3. The CDR3 contains 13 residues. Germline lookup yields CDR1 MGHRA and CDR2 YSYEKL. The CDR3 reads CASSQDEDRGQFF. The CDR3 DNA reads TGCGCCAGCAGCCAAGATGAGGACAGGGGGCAGTTCTTC.

For the CDR3, the DNA is TGTGCCAGCAGTTTATGGGGGCAGGGGGGCCACGAGCAGTACTTC. Translation: CASSLWGQGGHEQYF. This chain uses TRBV28 with TRBJ2-7, with D perhaps matching TRBD1 (7 bases). Per the germline V gene, CDR1 is MDHEN and CDR2 is SYDVKM. There are 15 residues in the CDR3. Trimming removed 0 bases from V and 5 bases from J, with 14 bases in between.

The rearrangement joins TRBV4-2 to TRBJ1-4; tentatively, D is TRBD1 (6 bases). There are 17 residues in the CDR3. V gave up 3 bases and J gave up 7 bases, with 21 bases separating them. CDR1 and CDR2 (germline): LGHNA, YNFKEQ. The CDR3: CASSHPIEGGEREKLFF. The CDR3 region has the DNA TGTGCCAGCAGCCACCCAATAGAGGGGGGAGAACGTGAAAAACTGTTTTTT.

The chain carries TRBV7-6 and TRBJ2-5; D is uncertain. This CDR3 region has 13 residues. Germline-derived CDR1 and CDR2 are SGHVS and FNYEAQ. V gave up 4 bases and J gave up 9 bases, with 15 bases separating them. CDR3 amino acids: CASSSSTGLAQYF. The CDR3 coding sequence is TGTGCCAGCAGCTCGTCCACCGGCCTCGCCCAGTACTTC.

This chain joins TRBV7-9 and TRBJ1-2, with D perhaps matching TRBD1 (6 bases). The V end was cut by 5 bases, the J end by 8 bases, with 15 bases between. Germline lookup yields CDR1 SEHNR and CDR2 FQNEAQ (reference sequence). This CDR3 comprises 13 residues. The DNA for the CDR3 is TGTGCCAGCAGCCTCCGGGACAACTTGGGCTACACCTTC. Protein product: CASSLRDNLGYTF.

The chain links TRBV28 to TRBJ1-5, with D perhaps TRBD1 (6 bases). CDR1 and CDR2 from the germline V gene are MDHEN and SYDVKM. Trimming left V 1 base short and J 4 bases short, with 11 bases between. This CDR3 contains 15 residues. CDR3 amino acids: CASSLYLGGNQPQHF. In DNA form, the CDR3 reads TGTGCCAGCAGTTTATACCTAGGGGGTAATCAGCCCCAGCATTTT.

This sequence joins TRBV9 and TRBJ2-2; D unresolved. This CDR3 has 14 residues. CDR1 is SGDLS, CDR2 YYNGEE, per germline. The germline V and J ends were trimmed by 0 bases and 4 bases, with 7 bases remaining between them. The CDR3 here is CASSVDRTTGELFF. The CDR3 DNA sequence: TGTGCCAGCAGCGTAGATAGGACCACCGGGGAGCTGTTTTTT. Full variable domain (missing parts from reference TRBV9 and TRBJ2-2): DSGVTQTPKHLITATGQRVTLRCSPRSGDLSVYWYQQSLDQGLQFLIQYYNGEERAKGNILERFSAQQFPDLHSELNLSSLELGDSALYFCASSVDRTTGELFFGEGSRLTVL.

The gene calls are TRBV19 and TRBJ1-3; tentative D call: TRBD1 (5 bases). This CDR3 has 13 amino acids. The ends were cut back, 5 bases at V and 2 bases at J, with 7 bases in the middle. Germline values: CDR1 LNHDA, CDR2 SQIVND (reference sequence). CDR3 in DNA: TGTGCCAGTAGTCGGGGGGCTGGAAACACCATATATTTT. Translating it yields CASSRGAGNTIYF.

The rearrangement links TRBV5-1 to TRBJ2-7, with 7 positions matching TRBD1. V lost 4 bases to trimming and J lost 2 bases; unmatched junction nucleotides: 9. This CDR3 comprises 15 residues. Germline V CDR1 and CDR2: SGHRS, YFSETQ. The CDR3 reads CASSRQGGSAYEQYF. In DNA form, the CDR3 reads TGCGCCAGCAGCCGACAGGGTGGATCTGCCTACGAGCAGTACTTC.

This chain links TRBV19 with TRBJ2-1; D may correspond to TRBD1 or TRBD2 (6 bases each). Between the trimmed V and J ends, which lost 2 bases and 7 bases, there was a span of 9 bases. CDR3 length equals 13 residues. Germline lookup yields CDR1 LNHDA and CDR2 SQIVND (reference sequence). The CDR3 sequence is CASSIRGRNEQFF. The DNA of the CDR3 is TGTGCCAGTAGTATAAGGGGGAGGAATGAGCAGTTCTTC.

The V gene is TRBV4-2, the J gene TRBJ2-7; 7 bases agree with TRBD2. This CDR3 contains 17 residues. Germline assignment: CDR1 LGHNA and CDR2 YNFKEQ. V was pared by 1 base and J by 2 bases, with 11 bases of the junction left unmatched. DNA for the CDR3: TGTGCCAGCAGCCAAGGAGAACTTGGCGGGGGAACCTACGAGCAGTACTTC. Protein sequence: CASSQGELGGGTYEQYF.

V gene TRBV4-1 combines with J gene TRBJ1-5, with a tentative D call TRBD1 (5 bases). V was cut by 4 bases and J by 6 bases, with 10 bases left in between. This CDR3 is built from 13 residues. Germline values: CDR1 MGHRA, CDR2 YSYEKL. This CDR3 reads CASSPMGGQPQHF. The CDR3 DNA follows: TGCGCCAGCAGCCCCATGGGGGGTCAGCCCCAGCATTTT.

Regarding this clone: Without the conserved terminal phenylalanine or tryptophan, this CDR3 likely stems from a read error. V and J are TRBV28 and TRBJ1-5; unclear D gene. CDR1 MDHEN and CDR2 SYDVKM come from the germline V gene. The CDR3 loop spans 16 amino acids. The V end was cut by 3 bases, the J end by 3 bases, with 15 bases between. This CDR3 reads CASSLVPRMINQPQHL. As DNA, the CDR3 is TGTGCCAGCAGTTTGGTACCCCGGATGATCAATCAGCCCCAGCATTTG.

The V call is TRBV4-3, the J call TRBJ2-7; possible D gene TRBD2, 7 bases. V gave up 3 bases and J gave up 5 bases, with 14 bases separating them. This CDR3 is built from 14 residues. The V gene's germline CDR1 is LGHNA and CDR2 YSLEER. The CDR3 DNA reads as TGCGCCAGCAGCCAGGGGGGGGGCAGGGACGAGCAGTACTTC. The encoded protein is CASSQGGGRDEQYF.

The chain is built from TRBV27 and TRBJ1-6; D perhaps matches TRBD1 (5 bases). Germline CDR1 and CDR2: MNHEY and SMNVEV (reference sequence). Trimming shortened V by 1 base and J by 0 bases, and 13 bases separated the two germline ends. This CDR3 has 18 amino acids. CDR3 sequence reads: CASSLYSGRSSYNSPLHF. The CDR3 bases are TGTGCCAGCAGTTTATATTCAGGGAGAAGCTCCTATAATTCACCCCTCCACTTT.